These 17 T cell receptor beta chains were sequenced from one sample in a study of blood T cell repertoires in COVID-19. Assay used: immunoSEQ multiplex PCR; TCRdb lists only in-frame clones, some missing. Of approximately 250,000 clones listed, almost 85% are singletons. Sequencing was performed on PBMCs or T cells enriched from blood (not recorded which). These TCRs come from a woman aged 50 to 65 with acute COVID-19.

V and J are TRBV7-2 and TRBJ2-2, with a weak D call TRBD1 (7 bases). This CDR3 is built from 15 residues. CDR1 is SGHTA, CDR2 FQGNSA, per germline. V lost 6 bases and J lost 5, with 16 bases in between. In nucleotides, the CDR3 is TGTGCCAGCAGAGTGGTCCAGGGGGGAACCGGGGAGCTGTTTTTT. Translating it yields CASRVVQGGTGELFF. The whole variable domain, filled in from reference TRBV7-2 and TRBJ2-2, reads GAGVSQSPSNKVTEKGKDVELRCDPISGHTALYWYRQSLGQGLEFLIYFQGNSAPDKSGLPSDRFSAERTGGSVSTLTIQRTQQEDSAVYLCASRVVQGGTGELFFGEGSRLTVL.

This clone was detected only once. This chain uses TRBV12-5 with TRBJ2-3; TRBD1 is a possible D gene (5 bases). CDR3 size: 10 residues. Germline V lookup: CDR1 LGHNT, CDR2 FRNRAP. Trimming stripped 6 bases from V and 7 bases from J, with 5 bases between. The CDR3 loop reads CASGDNTQYF. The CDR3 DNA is TGTGCTAGTGGGGACAATACGCAGTATTTT.

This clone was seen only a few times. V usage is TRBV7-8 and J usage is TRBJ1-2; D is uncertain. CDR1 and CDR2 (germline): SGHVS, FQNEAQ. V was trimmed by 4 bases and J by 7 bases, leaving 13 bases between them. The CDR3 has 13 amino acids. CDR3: CASSSTEEGGYTF. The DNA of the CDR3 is TGTGCCAGCAGCTCGACCGAGGAGGGTGGCTACACCTTC.

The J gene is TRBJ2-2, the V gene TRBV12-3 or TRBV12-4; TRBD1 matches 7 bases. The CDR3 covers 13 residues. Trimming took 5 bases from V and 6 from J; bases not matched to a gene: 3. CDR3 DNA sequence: TGTGCCAGCAGTCCGACAGGGTCCGGGGAGCTGTTTTTT. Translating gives CASSPTGSGELFF.

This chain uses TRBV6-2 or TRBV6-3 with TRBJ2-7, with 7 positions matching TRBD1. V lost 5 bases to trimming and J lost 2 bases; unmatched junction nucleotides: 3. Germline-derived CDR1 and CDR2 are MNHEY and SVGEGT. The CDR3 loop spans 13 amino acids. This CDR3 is CASSGDRAYEQYF. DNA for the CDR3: TGTGCCAGCAGTGGGGACAGAGCCTACGAGCAGTACTTC.

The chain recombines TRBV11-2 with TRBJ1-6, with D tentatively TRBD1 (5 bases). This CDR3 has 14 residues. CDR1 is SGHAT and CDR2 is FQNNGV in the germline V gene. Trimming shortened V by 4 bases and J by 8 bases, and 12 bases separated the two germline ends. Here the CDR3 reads CASSWGPGDSPLHF. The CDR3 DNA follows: TGTGCCAGCAGCTGGGGACCGGGGGATTCACCCCTCCACTTT.

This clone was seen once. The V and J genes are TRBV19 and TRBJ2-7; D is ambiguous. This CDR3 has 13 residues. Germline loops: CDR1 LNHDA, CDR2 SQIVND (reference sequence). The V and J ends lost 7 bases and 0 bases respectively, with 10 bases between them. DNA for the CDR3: TGTGCCAGTATAAGCCCCGACTCCTACGAGCAGTACTTC. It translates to CASISPDSYEQYF.

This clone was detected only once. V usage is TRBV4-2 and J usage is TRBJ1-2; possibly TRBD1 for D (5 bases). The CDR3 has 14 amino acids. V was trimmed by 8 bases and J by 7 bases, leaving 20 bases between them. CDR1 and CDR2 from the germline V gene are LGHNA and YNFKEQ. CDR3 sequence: CASGSDRWVFGYTF. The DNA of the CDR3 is TGTGCCAGCGGATCCGACAGATGGGTCTTTGGCTACACCTTC.

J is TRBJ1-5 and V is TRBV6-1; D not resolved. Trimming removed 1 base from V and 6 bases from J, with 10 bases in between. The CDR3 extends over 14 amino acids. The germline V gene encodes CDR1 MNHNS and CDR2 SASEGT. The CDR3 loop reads CASSEVERGQPQHF. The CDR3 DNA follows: TGTGCCAGCAGTGAAGTTGAACGAGGTCAGCCCCAGCATTTT.

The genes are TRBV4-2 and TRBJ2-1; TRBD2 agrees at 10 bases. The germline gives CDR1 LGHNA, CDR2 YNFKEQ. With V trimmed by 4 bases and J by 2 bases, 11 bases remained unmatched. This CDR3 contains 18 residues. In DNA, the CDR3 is TGTGCCAGCAGCCGAGAACTAGCGGGACTCGGTACCTACAATGAGCAGTTCTTC. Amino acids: CASSRELAGLGTYNEQFF.

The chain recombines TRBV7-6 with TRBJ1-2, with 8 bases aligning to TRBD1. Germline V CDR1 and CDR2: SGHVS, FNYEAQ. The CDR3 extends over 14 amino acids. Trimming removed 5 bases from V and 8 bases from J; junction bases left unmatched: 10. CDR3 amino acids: CASSVGQGSKGYTF. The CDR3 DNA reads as TGTGCCAGCAGCGTTGGACAGGGTTCAAAAGGCTACACCTTC.

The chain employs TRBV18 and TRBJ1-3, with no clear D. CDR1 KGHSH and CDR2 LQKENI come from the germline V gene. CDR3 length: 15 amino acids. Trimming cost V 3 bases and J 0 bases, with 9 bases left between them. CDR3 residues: CASSPGSNSGNTIYF. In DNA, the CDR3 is TGTGCCAGCTCACCGGGCAGTAACTCTGGAAACACCATATATTTT.

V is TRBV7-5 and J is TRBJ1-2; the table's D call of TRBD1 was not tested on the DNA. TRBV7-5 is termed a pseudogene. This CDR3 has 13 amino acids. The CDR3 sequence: CARSGTENYGYTF. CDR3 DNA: TGTGCCAGAAGCGGTACAGAGAACTATGGCTACACCTTC.

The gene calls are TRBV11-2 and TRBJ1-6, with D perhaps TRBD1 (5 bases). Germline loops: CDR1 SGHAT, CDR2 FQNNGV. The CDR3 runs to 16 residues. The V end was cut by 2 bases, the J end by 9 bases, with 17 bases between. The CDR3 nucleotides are TGTGCCAGCAGCTTAACGGGCGGAGTAAGGGGTTCACCCCTCCACTTT. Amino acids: CASSLTGGVRGSPLHF.

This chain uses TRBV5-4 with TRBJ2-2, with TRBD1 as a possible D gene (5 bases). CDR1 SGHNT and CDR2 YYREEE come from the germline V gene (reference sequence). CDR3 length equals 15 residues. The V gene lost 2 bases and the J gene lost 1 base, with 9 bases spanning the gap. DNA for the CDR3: TGTGCCAGCAGCTTAGGCAGGGTGAACACCGGGGAGCTGTTTTTT. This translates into CASSLGRVNTGELFF.

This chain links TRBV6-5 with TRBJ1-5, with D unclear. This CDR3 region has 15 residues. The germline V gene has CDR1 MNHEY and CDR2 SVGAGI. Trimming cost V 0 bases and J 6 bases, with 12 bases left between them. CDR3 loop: CASSYSGAAGQPQHF. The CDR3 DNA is TGTGCCAGCAGTTACTCGGGAGCGGCGGGTCAGCCCCAGCATTTT.

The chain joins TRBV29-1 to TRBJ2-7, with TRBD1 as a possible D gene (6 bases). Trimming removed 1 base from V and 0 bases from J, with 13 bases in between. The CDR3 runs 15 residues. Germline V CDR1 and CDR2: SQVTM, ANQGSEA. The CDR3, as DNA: TGCAGCGTTGAAGCGCATGGGGACACCTCCTACGAGCAGTACTTC. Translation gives CSVEAHGDTSYEQYF.